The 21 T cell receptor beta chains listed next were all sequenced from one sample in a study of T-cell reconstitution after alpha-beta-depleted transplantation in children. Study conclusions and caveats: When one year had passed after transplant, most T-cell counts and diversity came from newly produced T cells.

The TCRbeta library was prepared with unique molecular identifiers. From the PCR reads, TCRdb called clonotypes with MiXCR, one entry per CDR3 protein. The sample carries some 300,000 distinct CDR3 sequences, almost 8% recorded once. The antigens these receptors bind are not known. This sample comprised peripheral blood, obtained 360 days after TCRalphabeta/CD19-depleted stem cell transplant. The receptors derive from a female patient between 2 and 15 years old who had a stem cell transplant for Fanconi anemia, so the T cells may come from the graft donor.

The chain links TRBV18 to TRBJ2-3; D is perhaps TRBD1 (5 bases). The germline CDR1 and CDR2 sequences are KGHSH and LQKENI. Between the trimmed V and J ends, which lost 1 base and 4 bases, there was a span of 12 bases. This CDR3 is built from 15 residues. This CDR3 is CASSPQRIRADTQYF. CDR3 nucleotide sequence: TGTGCCAGCTCACCACAGCGTATCAGGGCAGATACGCAGTATTTT. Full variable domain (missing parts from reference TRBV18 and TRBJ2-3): NAGVMQNPRHLVRRRGQEARLRCSPMKGHSHVYWYRQLPEEGLKFMVYLQKENIIDESGMPKERFSAEFPKEGPSILRIQQVVRGDSAAYFCASSPQRIRADTQYFGPGTRLTVL.

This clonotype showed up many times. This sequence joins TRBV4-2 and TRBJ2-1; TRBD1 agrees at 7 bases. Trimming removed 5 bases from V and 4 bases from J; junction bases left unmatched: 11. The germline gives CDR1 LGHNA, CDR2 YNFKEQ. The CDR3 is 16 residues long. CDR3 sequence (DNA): TGTGCCAGCAGCGGAATGGGACAGCCTACTTACAATGAGCAGTTCTTC. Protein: CASSGMGQPTYNEQFF.

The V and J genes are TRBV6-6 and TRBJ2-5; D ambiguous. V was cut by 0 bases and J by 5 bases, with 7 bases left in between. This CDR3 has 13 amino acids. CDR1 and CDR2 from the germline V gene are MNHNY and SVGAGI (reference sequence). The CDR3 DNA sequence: TGTGCCAGCAGTTACTCGCTCGTCGAGACCCAGTACTTC. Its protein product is CASSYSLVETQYF.

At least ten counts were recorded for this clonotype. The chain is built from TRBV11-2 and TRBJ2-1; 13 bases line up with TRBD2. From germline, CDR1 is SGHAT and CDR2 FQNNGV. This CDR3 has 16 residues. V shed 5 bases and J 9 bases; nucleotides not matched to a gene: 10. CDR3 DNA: TGTGCCAGCAGCCCCAGACTAGCGGGGGGATATGGTGAGCAGTTCTTC. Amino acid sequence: CASSPRLAGGYGEQFF.

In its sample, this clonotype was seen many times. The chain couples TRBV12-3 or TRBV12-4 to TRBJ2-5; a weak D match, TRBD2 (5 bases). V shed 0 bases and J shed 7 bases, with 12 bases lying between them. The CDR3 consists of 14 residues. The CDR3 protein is CASSLAPGLVTQYF. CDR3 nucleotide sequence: TGTGCCAGCAGTTTAGCGCCGGGGTTGGTGACCCAGTACTTC.

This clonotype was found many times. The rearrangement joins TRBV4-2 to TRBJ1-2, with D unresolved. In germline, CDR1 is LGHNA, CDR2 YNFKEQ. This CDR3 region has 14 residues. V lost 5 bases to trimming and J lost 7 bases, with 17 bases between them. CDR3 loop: CASSTQLRLSGYTF. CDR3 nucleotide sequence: TGTGCCAGCAGCACCCAGCTGAGGCTGAGTGGCTACACCTTC.

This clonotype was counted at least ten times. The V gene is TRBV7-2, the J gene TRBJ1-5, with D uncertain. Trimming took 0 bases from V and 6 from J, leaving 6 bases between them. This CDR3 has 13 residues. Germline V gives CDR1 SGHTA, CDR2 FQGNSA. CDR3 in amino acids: CASSLAGRQPQHF. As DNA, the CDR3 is TGTGCCAGCAGCTTAGCAGGACGTCAGCCCCAGCATTTT.

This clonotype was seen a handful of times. The CDR3 sequence: CASSFPGAESAEQYV. CDR3 nucleotides: TGTGCCAGCAGCTTCCCGGGAGCGGAGAGCGCCGAGCAGTACGTC. The rearrangement uses TRBV5-6 and TRBJ2-7; possibly TRBD2 for D (6 bases). The CDR3 length is 15 residues. Looked up from germline, CDR1 is SGHDT and CDR2 is YYEEEE. The V end was cut by 2 bases, the J end by 6 bases, with 18 bases between.

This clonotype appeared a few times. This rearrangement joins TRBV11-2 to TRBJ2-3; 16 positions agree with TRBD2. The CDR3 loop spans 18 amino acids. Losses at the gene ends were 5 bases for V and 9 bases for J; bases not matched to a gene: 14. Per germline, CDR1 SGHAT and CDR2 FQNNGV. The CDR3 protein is CASSLDGPGLAGGETQYF. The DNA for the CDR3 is TGTGCCAGCAGCCTGGATGGCCCGGGACTAGCGGGGGGGGAGACGCAGTATTTT.

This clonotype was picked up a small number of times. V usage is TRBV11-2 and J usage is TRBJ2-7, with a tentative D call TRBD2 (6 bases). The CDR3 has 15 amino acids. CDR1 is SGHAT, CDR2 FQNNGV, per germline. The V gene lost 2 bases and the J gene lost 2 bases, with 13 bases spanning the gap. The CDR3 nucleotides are TGTGCCAGCAGCTTACTGCGGGGAGCCACCTACGAGCAGTACGTC. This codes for CASSLLRGATYEQYV.

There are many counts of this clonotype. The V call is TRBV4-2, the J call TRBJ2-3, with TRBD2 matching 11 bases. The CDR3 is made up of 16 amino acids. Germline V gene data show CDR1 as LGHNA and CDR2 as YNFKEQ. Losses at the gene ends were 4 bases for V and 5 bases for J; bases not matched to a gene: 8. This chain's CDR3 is CASSPFLAGGRDTQYF. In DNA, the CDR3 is TGTGCCAGCAGCCCCTTCCTAGCGGGGGGCCGAGATACGCAGTATTTT.

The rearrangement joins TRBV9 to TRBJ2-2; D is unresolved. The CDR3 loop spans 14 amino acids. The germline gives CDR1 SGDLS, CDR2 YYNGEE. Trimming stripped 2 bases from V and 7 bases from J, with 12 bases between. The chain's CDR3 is CASSVGGVGGELFF. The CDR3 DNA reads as TGTGCCAGCAGCGTTGGTGGGGTTGGCGGGGAGCTGTTTTTT.

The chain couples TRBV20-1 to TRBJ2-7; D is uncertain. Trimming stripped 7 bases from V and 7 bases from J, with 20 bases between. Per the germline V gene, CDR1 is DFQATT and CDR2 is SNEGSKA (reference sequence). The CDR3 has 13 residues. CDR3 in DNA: TGCAGTGAAGGTTCTCCCCTTTCGAGGGAGCAGTACTTC. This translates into CSEGSPLSREQYF.

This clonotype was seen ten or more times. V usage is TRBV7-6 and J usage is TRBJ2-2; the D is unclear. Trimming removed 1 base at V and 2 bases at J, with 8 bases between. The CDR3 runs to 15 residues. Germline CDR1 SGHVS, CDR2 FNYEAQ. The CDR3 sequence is CASSLGGLNTGELFF. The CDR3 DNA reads TGTGCCAGCAGCTTAGGAGGCCTAAACACCGGGGAGCTGTTTTTT. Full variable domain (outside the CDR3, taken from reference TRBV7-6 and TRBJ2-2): GAGVSQSPRYKVTKRGQDVALRCDPISGHVSLYWYRQALGQGPEFLTYFNYEAQQDKSGLPNDRFSAERPEGSISTLTIQRTEQRDSAMYRCASSLGGLNTGELFFGEGSRLTVL.

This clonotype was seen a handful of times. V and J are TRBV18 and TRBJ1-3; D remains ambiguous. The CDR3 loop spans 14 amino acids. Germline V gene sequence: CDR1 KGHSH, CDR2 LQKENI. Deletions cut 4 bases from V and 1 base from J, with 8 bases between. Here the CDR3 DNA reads TGTGCCAGCTCACTCGATCAGTCTGGAAACACCATATATTTT. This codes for CASSLDQSGNTIYF.

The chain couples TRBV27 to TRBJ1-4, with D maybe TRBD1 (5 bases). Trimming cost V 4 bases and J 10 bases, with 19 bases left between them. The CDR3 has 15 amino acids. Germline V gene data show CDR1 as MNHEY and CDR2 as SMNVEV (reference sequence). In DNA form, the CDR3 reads TGTGCCAGCAGTTCCCTGGGGGGAGTGGAAGGAAAACTGTTTTTT. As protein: CASSSLGGVEGKLFF.

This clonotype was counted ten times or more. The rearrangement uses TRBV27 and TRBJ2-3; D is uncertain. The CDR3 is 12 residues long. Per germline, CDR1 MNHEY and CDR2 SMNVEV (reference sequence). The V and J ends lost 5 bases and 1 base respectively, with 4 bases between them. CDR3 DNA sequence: TGTGCCAGCAGTATCGGCACAGATACGCAGTATTTT. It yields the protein CASSIGTDTQYF.

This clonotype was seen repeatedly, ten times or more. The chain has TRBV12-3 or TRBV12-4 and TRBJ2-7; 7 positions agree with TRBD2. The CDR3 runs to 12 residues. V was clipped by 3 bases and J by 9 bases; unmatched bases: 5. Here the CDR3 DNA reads TGTGCCAGCAGTTTTATGGGGGGGATGCAGTACGTC. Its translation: CASSFMGGMQYV.

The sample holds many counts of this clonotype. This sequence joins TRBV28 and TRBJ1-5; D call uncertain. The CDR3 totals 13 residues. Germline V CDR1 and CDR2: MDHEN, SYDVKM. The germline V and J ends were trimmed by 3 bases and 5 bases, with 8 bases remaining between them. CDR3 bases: TGTGCCAGCAGTTTGGATACATATCAGCCCCAGCATTTT. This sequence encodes CASSLDTYQPQHF.

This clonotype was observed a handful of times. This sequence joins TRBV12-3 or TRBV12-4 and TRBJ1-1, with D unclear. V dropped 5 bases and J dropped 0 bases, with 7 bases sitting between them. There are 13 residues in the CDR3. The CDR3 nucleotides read TGTGCCAGCAGTACGGACTTGAACACTGAAGCTTTCTTT. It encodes CASSTDLNTEAFF.

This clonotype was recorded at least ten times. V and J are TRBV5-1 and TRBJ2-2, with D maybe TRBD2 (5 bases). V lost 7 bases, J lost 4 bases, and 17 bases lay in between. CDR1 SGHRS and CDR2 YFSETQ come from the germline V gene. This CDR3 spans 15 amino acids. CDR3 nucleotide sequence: TGCGCCAGCGGACCCGACGGGGAGCTCACCGGGGAGCTGTTTTTT. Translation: CASGPDGELTGELFF. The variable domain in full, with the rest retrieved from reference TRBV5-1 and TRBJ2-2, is KAGVTQTPRYLIKTRGQQVTLSCSPISGHRSVSWYQQTPGQGLQFLFEYFSETQRNKGNFPGRFSGRQFSNSRSEMNVSTLELGDSALYLCASGPDGELTGELFFGEGSRLTVL.